This T cell receptor beta chain stems from a study of PD-1 blockade in classical Hodgkin lymphoma. TCRdb's table, derived via immunoSEQ multiplex PCR, lists solely in-frame clones and lacks some. The sample comprises 10,000 to 15,000 clones, around 92% of which are singletons, and roughly 10% rests with the top ten. Relapses following autologous stem cell transplantation were seen in all patients, with brentuximab vedotin exposure varying. Trimming left V 6 bases short and J 1 base short, with 9 bases between. Germline V gene data show CDR1 as SGHVS and CDR2 as FNYEAQ. The CDR3 consists of 13 residues.

The chain couples TRBV7-6 to TRBJ1-1; TRBD1 might be the D (5 bases). This TCR was sampled from a human donor with classical Hodgkin lymphoma. Sequenced here: peripheral blood mononuclear cells (PBMCs), sampled at baseline. This chain's CDR3 is CASRGLKNTEAFF. CDR3 nucleotides: TGTGCCAGCAGGGGACTTAAGAACACTGAAGCTTTCTTT. Together with reference TRBV7-6 and TRBJ1-1, the CDR3 gives the full variable domain: GAGVSQSPRYKVTKRGQDVALRCDPISGHVSLYWYRQALGQGPEFLTYFNYEAQQDKSGLPNDRFSAERPEGSISTLTIQRTEQRDSAMYRCASRGLKNTEAFFGQGTRLTVV.